This T cell receptor (beta chain) was recorded in a study of blood T cell repertoires in COVID-19. The overall study: Specimens from acute and convalescent COVID-19 originated in the United States, Italy and Spain.

Data came from immunoSEQ multiplex PCR; TCRdb stores just in-frame clones and leaves some out. Of just over 350,000 clones listed, approximately 86% are singletons. Seattle's cohort entered during active infection and was followed longitudinally. The germline V gene has CDR1 SGHDT and CDR2 YYEEEE. Losses at the gene ends were 1 base for V and 7 bases for J; bases not matched to a gene: 6. This CDR3 is built from 14 residues. This chain connects TRBV5-6 to TRBJ1-1, with 8 bases fitting TRBD1. The TCR comes from a woman aged 55-69 years with COVID-19, enrolled during active disease. The sample comprised peripheral blood. CDR3 sequence (DNA): TGTGCCAGCAGCTTGTTACAGGGGGAGATTGAAGCTTTCTTT. Translation: CASSLLQGEIEAFF.